The clone carrying this T cell receptor (beta chain) occurred once. The antigen is undetermined. The germline gene is not matched at one end of the junction; a read error may be the cause. The CDR3 spans 17 residues. From germline, CDR1 is SEHNR and CDR2 FQNEAQ (reference sequence). The sample originates from a study of cytomegalovirus exposure and HLA in healthy donors. Study as a whole: HLA-typed donors were the source of some 80 million unique TCRs, which an early data release held. Study outcomes and limitations: Most TCR sequences were seen very rarely across donors, but some public TCRs occurred in many. In terms of immune exposure information, only CMV serostatus was available. In a later analysis, DRB1 alleles had the most associated TCRs; HLA-C alleles the fewest.

13 Jbeta primers and 60 Vbeta primers were used for the PCR. The protocol was immunoSEQ multiplex PCR, while the TCRdb copy is restricted to in-frame clones and leaves out a portion. This table holds 150,000 to 200,000 clones, roughly 79% found once. This TCR was recovered from a woman in her late teens or twenties in good health and CMV-seropositive. The sample consisted of PBMCs. The V call is TRBV7-9, the J call TRBJ2-7; D call uncertain. The CDR3 sequence is CSSSLGRANRDSSGQYF. The CDR3 DNA sequence: TGTTCCAGCAGCTTAGGCCGCGCCAACCGAGACTCCTCCGGGCAGTACTTC.